Given below is one TCR beta chain in context. The antigen is unknown. A much larger clone differs from this one at a single base, so this may be a read error. The germline gives CDR1 SQVTM, CDR2 ANQGSEA. This CDR3 comprises 16 residues. This sample was included in a study of breast tumors, draining lymph nodes, adjacent tissues. Samples came from axillary lymph nodes draining the breast cancer. General study results and limits: Tumor TCR diversity was below lymph nodes but above nontumor tissue. Data fit most tumor T cells coming from lymph node, expanding in tumor.

In TCRdb, the multiplex PCR reads were re-called with MiXCR into one record per CDR3 protein. The data contain about 150,000 distinct CDR3 sequences, around 22% of them singletons. Sequencing was performed on axillary lymph node tissue. This chain joins TRBV29-1 and TRBJ2-7; 7 bases match TRBD1. The receptor comes from a female donor with breast cancer. Some clones in this sample may be carry-over from other donors' samples. CDR3 in amino acids: CSVDSAGGSTSCEQYF. CDR3 nucleotide sequence: TGCAGCGTTGATTCGGCAGGGGGATCGACCTCCTGCGAGCAGTACTTC.